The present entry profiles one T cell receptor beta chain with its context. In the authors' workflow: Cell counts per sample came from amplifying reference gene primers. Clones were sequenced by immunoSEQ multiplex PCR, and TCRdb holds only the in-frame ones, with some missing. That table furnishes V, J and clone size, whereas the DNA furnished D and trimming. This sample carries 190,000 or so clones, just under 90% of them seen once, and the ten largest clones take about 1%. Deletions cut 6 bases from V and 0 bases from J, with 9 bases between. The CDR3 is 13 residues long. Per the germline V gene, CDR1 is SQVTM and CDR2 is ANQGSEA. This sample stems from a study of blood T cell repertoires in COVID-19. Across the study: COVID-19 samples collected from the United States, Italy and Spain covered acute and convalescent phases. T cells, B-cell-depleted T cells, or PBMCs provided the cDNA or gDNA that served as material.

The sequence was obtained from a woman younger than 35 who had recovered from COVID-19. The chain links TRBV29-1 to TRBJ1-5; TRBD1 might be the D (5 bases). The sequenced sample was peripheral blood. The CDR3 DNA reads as TGCAGCGTCCGAACAGGTAGCAATCAGCCCCAGCATTTT. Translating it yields CSVRTGSNQPQHF.